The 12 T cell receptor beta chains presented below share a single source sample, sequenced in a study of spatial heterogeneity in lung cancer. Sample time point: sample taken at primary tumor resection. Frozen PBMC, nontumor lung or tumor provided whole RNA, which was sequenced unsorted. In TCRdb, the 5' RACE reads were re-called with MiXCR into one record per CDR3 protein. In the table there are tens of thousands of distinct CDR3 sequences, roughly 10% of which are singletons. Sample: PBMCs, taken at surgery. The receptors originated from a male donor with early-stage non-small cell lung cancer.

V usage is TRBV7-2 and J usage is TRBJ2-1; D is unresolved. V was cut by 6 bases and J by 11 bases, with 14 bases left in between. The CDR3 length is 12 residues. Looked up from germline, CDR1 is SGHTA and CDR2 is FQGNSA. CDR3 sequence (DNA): TGTGCCAGCAGGTCATACGCGGAGCAGCAGTTCTTC. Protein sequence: CASRSYAEQQFF. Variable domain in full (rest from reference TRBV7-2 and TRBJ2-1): GAGVSQSPSNKVTEKGKDVELRCDPISGHTALYWYRQSLGQGLEFLIYFQGNSAPDKSGLPSDRFSAERTGGSVSTLTIQRTQQEDSAVYLCASRSYAEQQFFGPGTRLTVL.

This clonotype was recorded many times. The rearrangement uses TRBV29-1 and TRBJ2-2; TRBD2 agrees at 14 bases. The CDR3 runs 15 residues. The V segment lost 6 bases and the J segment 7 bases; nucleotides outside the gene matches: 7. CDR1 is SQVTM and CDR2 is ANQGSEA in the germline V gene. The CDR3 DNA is TGCAGCGTCAGACTAGCGGGAGGGCCTGGCGGGGAGCTGTTTTTT. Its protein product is CSVRLAGGPGGELFF.

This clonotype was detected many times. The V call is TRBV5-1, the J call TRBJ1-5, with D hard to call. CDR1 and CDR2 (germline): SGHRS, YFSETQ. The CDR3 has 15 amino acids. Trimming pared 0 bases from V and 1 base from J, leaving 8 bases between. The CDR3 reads CASSLEGTSNQPQHF. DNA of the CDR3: TGCGCCAGCAGCTTGGAGGGAACAAGCAATCAGCCCCAGCATTTT.

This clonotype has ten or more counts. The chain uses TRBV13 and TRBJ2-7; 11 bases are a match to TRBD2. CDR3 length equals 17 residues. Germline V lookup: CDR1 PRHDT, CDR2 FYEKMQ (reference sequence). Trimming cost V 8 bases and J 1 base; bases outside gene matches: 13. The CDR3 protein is CASARLAGFSSSYEQYF. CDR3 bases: TGTGCCAGCGCCCGACTAGCGGGGTTTTCCAGTTCCTACGAGCAGTACTTC.

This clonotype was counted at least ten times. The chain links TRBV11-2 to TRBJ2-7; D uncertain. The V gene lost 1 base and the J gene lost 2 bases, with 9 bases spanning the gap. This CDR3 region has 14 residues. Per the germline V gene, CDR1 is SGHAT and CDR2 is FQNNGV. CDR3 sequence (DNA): TGTGCCAGCAGCTTAGGAGGCGGCACCTACGAGCAGTACTTC. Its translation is CASSLGGGTYEQYF.

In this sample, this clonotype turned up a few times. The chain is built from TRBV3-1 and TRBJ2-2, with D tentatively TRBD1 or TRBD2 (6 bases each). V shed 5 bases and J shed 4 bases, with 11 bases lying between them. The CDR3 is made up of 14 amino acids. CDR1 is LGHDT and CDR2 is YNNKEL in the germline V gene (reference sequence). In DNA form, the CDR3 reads TGTGCCAGCAGCGCCCGGGGGCTCACCGGGGAGCTGTTTTTT. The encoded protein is CASSARGLTGELFF.

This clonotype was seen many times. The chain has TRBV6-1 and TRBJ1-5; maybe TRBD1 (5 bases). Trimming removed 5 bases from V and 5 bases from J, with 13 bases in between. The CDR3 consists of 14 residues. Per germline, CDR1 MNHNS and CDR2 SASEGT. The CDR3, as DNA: TGTGCCAGCAGTCAAGGGGTCAGGGATCAGCCCCAGCATTTT. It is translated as CASSQGVRDQPQHF.

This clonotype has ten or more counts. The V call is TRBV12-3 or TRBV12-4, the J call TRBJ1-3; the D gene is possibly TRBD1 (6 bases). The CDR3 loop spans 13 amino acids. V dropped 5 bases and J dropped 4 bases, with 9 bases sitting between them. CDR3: CASSAGQGNTIYF. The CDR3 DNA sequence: TGTGCCAGCAGTGCCGGACAGGGAAACACCATATATTTT.

CDR3 in amino acids: CASSRGTGGTGELFF. CDR3 DNA sequence: TGTGCCAGCAGTCGCGGGACAGGGGGCACCGGGGAGCTGTTTTTT. The chain employs TRBV6-2 or TRBV6-3 and TRBJ2-2, with 11 positions matching TRBD1. CDR1 and CDR2 from the germline V gene are MNHEY and SVGEGT. V was clipped by 5 bases and J by 4 bases; unmatched bases: 3. CDR3 length: 15 residues.

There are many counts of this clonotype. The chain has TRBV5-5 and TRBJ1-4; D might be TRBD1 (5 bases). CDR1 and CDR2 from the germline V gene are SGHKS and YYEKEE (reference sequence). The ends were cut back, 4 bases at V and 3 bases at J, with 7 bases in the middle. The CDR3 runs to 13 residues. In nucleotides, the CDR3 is TGTGCCAGCAGCCCGGGACCTAATGAAAAACTGTTTTTT. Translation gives CASSPGPNEKLFF.

The CDR3 is CATSKLQGATSNQPQHF. The CDR3 nucleotides are TGTGCCACCAGCAAGCTACAGGGGGCGACGAGCAATCAGCCCCAGCATTTT. The V call is TRBV15, the J call TRBJ1-5, with 9 nucleotides matching TRBD1. The germline gives CDR1 LNHNV, CDR2 YYDKDF (reference sequence). The CDR3 covers 17 residues. V lost 4 bases, J lost 1 base, and 8 bases stayed unmatched. The full variable domain, with the rest looked up from reference TRBV15 and TRBJ1-5, is DAMVIQNPRYQVTQFGKPVTLSCSQTLNHNVMYWYQQKSSQAPKLLFHYYDKDFNNEADTPDNFQSRRPNTSFCFLDIRSPGLGDTAMYLCATSKLQGATSNQPQHFGDGTRLSIL.

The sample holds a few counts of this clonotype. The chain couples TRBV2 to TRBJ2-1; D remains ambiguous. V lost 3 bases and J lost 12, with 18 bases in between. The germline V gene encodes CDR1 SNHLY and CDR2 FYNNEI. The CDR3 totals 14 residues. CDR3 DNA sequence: TGTGCCAGCAGTGATTCGGTGGGATCCCGGAGGCAGTTCTTC. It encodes CASSDSVGSRRQFF.